The rows below give T cell receptor beta chains drawn from one sample of a study of spatial heterogeneity in lung cancer. TCRdb fed the 5' RACE reads into MiXCR, producing one record per CDR3 protein. Of fewer than 800 distinct CDR3 sequences detected, about 9.6% appear once; the ten largest clones hold 40% to 50%. The sample consisted of lung tumor tissue, taken at surgery. Receptor source: a male donor with early-stage non-small cell lung cancer. Both conserved end residues are part of each CDR3. The D gene is left open where the match is weak. Size tells how often a clone was seen (once, few, many) or the class of an expanded clone, and some rows leave it out.

few	TRBJ2-7	TRBV10-2	NA	CASSAAGYTSEQYF	TGCGCCAGCAGTGCGGCAGGGTATACCTCCGAGCAGTACTTC
NA	TRBJ2-7	TRBV5-1	NA	CASSPGTGTYEQYF	TGCGCCAGCAGCCCAGGGACGGGTACCTACGAGCAGTACTTC
medium-sized	TRBJ2-7	TRBV4-1	TRBD1	CASSHGFSGGDYEQYF	TGCGCCAGCAGCCATGGTTTCTCAGGGGGAGACTACGAGCAGTACTTC
large	TRBJ2-7	TRBV9	NA	CASSVGQGGEQYF	TGTGCCAGCAGCGTAGGGCAGGGGGGCGAGCAGTACTTC
NA	TRBJ1-6	TRBV13	NA	CASSLGAPLHF	TGTGCCAGCAGCTTGGGGGCACCCCTCCACTTT
large	TRBJ2-3	TRBV29-1	TRBD2	CSVEASGAYLSDTQYF	TGCAGCGTTGAGGCTAGCGGGGCCTACCTTTCAGATACGCAGTATTTT
large	TRBJ1-1	TRBV20-1	TRBD1	CSARSGGAGAFF	TGCAGTGCTAGGTCAGGGGGCGCGGGGGCTTTCTTT
large	TRBJ1-3	TRBV7-6	TRBD1	CASSLQQGQVNTIYF	TGTGCCAGCAGCCTCCAACAGGGGCAGGTGAACACCATATATTTT
medium-sized	TRBJ2-2	TRBV9	TRBD1	CASGTGPNTGELFF	TGTGCCAGCGGGACAGGGCCTAACACCGGGGAGCTGTTTTTT
few	TRBJ1-4	TRBV14	NA	CASSLGTVLELFF	TGTGCCAGCAGCCTTGGGACGGTACTTGAACTGTTTTTT
NA	TRBJ1-4	TRBV7-9	NA	CASSRDGTLFNEKLFF	TGTGCCAGCAGTCGTGACGGGACCCTTTTTAATGAAAAACTGTTTTTT
medium-sized	TRBJ2-2	TRBV12-3/TRBV12-4	NA	CASTGSLNTGELFF	TGTGCCAGCACAGGGTCCTTGAACACCGGGGAGCTGTTTTTT
NA	TRBJ2-7	TRBV7-6	TRBD2	CASSSAGTSGSYEQYF	TGTGCCAGCAGCTCCGCCGGGACTAGCGGTTCCTACGAGCAGTACTTC
NA	TRBJ2-7	TRBV6-2/TRBV6-3	TRBD1	CASRTVGQSYEQYF	TGTGCCAGCAGGACCGTGGGACAGAGCTACGAGCAGTACTTC
large	TRBJ2-1	TRBV7-9	TRBD1	CASSPTGGTSKNEQFF	TGTGCCAGCAGCCCAACAGGGGGGACGTCAAAAAATGAGCAGTTCTTC
large	TRBJ2-3	TRBV2	NA	CASRKAENTDTQYF	TGTGCCAGCAGGAAAGCGGAGAACACAGATACGCAGTATTTT
medium-sized	TRBJ2-3	TRBV5-4	TRBD2	CASSPGLAGGRADTQYF	TGTGCCAGCAGCCCTGGACTAGCGGGGGGCAGGGCAGATACGCAGTATTTT
large	TRBJ2-3	TRBV5-1	TRBD1	CASSLGTGIVADTQYF	TGCGCCAGCAGCTTAGGGACAGGGATAGTGGCAGATACGCAGTATTTT
few	TRBJ2-7	TRBV5-1	NA	CASSFSGERSEQYF	TGCGCCAGCAGCTTTTCCGGGGAAAGGAGCGAGCAGTACTTC
NA	TRBJ2-2	TRBV19	NA	CASSIRGMYTGELFF	TGTGCCAGTAGTATTCGCGGGATGTATACCGGGGAGCTGTTTTTT
medium-sized	TRBJ2-3	TRBV28	NA	CASSGWADTQYF	TGTGCCAGCAGCGGGTGGGCAGATACGCAGTATTTT
medium-sized	TRBJ2-7	TRBV12-3/TRBV12-4	TRBD1	CASSHGTGTSYEQYF	TGTGCCAGCAGTCACGGGACAGGGACATCCTACGAGCAGTACTTC
NA	TRBJ2-4	TRBV20-1	NA	CSAGRSIQYF	TGCAGTGCTGGAAGGAGCATTCAGTACTTC
hyperexpanded	TRBJ2-7	TRBV27	NA	CASSYGDSYEQYF	TGTGCCAGCAGTTACGGTGACTCCTACGAGCAGTACTTC
NA	TRBJ1-2	TRBV20-1	NA	CSASLAWRSYGYTF	TGCAGTGCTAGTCTGGCATGGAGAAGCTATGGCTACACCTTC
medium-sized	TRBJ2-6	TRBV12-3/TRBV12-4	NA	CASSLLGANVLTF	TGTGCCAGCAGTCTCCTTGGGGCCAACGTCCTGACTTTC
large	TRBJ2-5	TRBV7-6	NA	CASSLSGWAFGGETQYF	TGTGCCAGCAGTTTGTCCGGGTGGGCTTTCGGCGGAGAGACCCAGTACTTC
NA	TRBJ2-5	TRBV6-1	NA	CASSPIRETQYF	TGTGCCAGCAGTCCTATCCGAGAGACCCAGTACTTC
large	TRBJ2-5	TRBV7-9	NA	CASSRGEGETQYF	TGTGCCAGCAGTAGGGGTGAGGGAGAGACCCAGTACTTC
NA	TRBJ1-4	TRBV6-1	NA	CASSGTELPNEKLFF	TGTGCCAGCAGCGGAACAGAGTTGCCGAATGAAAAACTGTTTTTT
few	TRBJ1-5	TRBV18	NA	CASSPEHQPQHF	TGTGCCAGCTCACCGGAACATCAGCCCCAGCATTTT
NA	TRBJ1-1	TRBV20-1	NA	CSARDSFPGGAFF	TGCAGTGCTAGAGATTCGTTTCCGGGGGGAGCTTTCTTT
large	TRBJ2-7	TRBV5-4	TRBD1	CASSYGQDPYEQYF	TGTGCCAGCAGCTACGGACAGGACCCCTACGAGCAGTACTTC
medium-sized	TRBJ2-7	TRBV5-6	TRBD1	CASSLPDRYEQYF	TGTGCCAGCAGCTTGCCGGACAGGTACGAGCAGTACTTC
large	TRBJ1-3	TRBV20-1	NA	CSAVPIQLGGNTIYF	TGCAGTGCCGTACCCATCCAGTTGGGCGGAAACACCATATATTTT